This T cell receptor beta chain was profiled in a study of spatial heterogeneity in lung cancer. Study details: In cases with available follow-up PBMC samples, these were sequenced at a median of about 25 months after resection.

This clonotype was counted at least ten times. The germline V and J ends were trimmed by 8 bases and 4 bases, with 5 bases remaining between them. This CDR3 is 10 amino acids long. The germline V gene encodes CDR1 MNHEY and CDR2 SVGEGT. Documented time point: blood at routine non-recurrence follow-up after resection. TCRs were sequenced from unsorted whole RNA of tumor, nontumor lung or PBMC. Each CDR3 protein is one row after TCRdb ran MiXCR on the 5' RACE reads. The table shows some 120,000 distinct CDR3 sequences, with over 9% occurring only once. The source material was PBMCs, sampled at follow-up. This clonotype was sampled from a male donor with early-stage non-small cell lung cancer. The chain couples TRBV6-2 or TRBV6-3 to TRBJ2-5; D remains ambiguous. In DNA, the CDR3 is TGTGCCAGCGGTGTAGAGACCCAGTACTTC. Its translation is CASGVETQYF.